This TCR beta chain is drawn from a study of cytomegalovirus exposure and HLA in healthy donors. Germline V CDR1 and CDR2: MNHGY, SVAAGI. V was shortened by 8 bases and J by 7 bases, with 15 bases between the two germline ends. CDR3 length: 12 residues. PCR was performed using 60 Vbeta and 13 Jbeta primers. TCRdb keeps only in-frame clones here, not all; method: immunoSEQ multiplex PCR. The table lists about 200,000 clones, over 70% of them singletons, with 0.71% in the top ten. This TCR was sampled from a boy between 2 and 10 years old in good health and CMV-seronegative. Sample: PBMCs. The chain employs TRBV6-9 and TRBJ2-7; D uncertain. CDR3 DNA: TGTGCCAGCCCATACCGAGCGTGGGAGCAGTACTTC. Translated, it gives CASPYRAWEQYF.